This T cell receptor (beta chain) is drawn from a study of cytomegalovirus exposure and HLA in healthy donors. 60 Vbeta and 13 Jbeta primers were used in PCR. The data were produced by immunoSEQ multiplex PCR, yet TCRdb's version contains in-frame clones alone and is incomplete. Here the sample spans about 120,000 clones, over 75% being singletons. Germline CDR1 MNHEY, CDR2 SMNVEV (reference sequence). J was trimmed by 3 bases and V by 4 bases; bases with no gene match: 8. The CDR3 contains 15 residues. Concerning this clone itself: As yet, its antigen is unknown.

Study results and limitations: Another analysis was done later, and it associated around 15,000 TCR beta sequences with HLA alleles at 0.05 false discovery rate.

J is TRBJ2-7 and V is TRBV27; TRBD2 matches at 8 bases. The sequencing input was PBMCs. The source of this sequence is a man aged 35 to 55 in good health and CMV-seronegative. CDR3 in DNA: TGTGCCAGCAGTTCCGGGACTAGACCCTACTACGAGCAGTACTTC. Translation gives CASSSGTRPYYEQYF.